The 10 T cell receptor beta chains below come from one sample, sequenced in a study of PD-L1 blockade in urothelial cancer. Profiling relied on immunoSEQ multiplex PCR, and the TCRdb table lists in-frame clones only, not all of them. This table holds approximately 90,000 clones, around 91% found once. Time point meaning: pretreatment peripheral blood. This material consisted of PBMCs, taken around atezolizumab (anti-PD-L1) treatment. The receptors derive from a man aged 55 to 69 with urothelial cancer.

V is TRBV5-6 and J is TRBJ2-7, with a weak D call TRBD2 (7 bases). This CDR3 is 15 amino acids long. The V end lost 1 base, the J end lost 6 bases, and 17 bases lay between the germline ends. Germline-derived CDR1 and CDR2 are SGHDT and YYEEEE. The CDR3 DNA reads TGTGCCAGCAGCTTGACGGGGGGCGGTGTGGCCGAGCAGTACTTC. It codes for CASSLTGGGVAEQYF.

The J gene is TRBJ2-1, the V gene TRBV15, with D perhaps TRBD2 (6 bases). The germline V gene has CDR1 LNHNV and CDR2 YYDKDF (reference sequence). The germline V and J ends were trimmed by 0 bases and 8 bases, with 14 bases remaining between them. The CDR3 has 15 residues. The CDR3: CATSRDSSGSYEQFF. DNA of the CDR3: TGTGCCACCAGCAGAGATTCTTCCGGGAGCTATGAGCAGTTCTTC.

The chain recombines TRBV20-1 with TRBJ1-2; D is uncertain. V was clipped by 3 bases and J by 8 bases, with 7 bases between them. Germline CDR1 and CDR2: DFQATT and SNEGSKA (reference sequence). The CDR3 is 10 residues long. The CDR3 DNA reads TGCAGTGCTAGTTTGGAGGGCTACACCTTC. The encoded protein is CSASLEGYTF.

The V and J genes are TRBV19 and TRBJ1-1; 9 nucleotides agree with TRBD1. This CDR3 is built from 15 residues. In germline, CDR1 is LNHDA, CDR2 SQIVND (reference sequence). V trimming: 4 bases; J trimming: 4 bases; junction bases outside the gene matches: 7. As DNA, the CDR3 is TGTGCCAGTAGTACCCCGGACAGGGGTGGCACTGAAGCTTTCTTT. Residues: CASSTPDRGGTEAFF.

The chain links TRBV27 to TRBJ1-2, with D maybe TRBD1 (6 bases). Trimming cost V 5 bases and J 5 bases, with 21 bases left between them. The CDR3 covers 16 residues. CDR1 is MNHEY and CDR2 is SMNVEV in the germline V gene (reference sequence). The CDR3 here is CASSGRRGSQPYGYTF. CDR3 nucleotide sequence: TGTGCCAGCAGTGGCCGCAGGGGATCGCAGCCATATGGCTACACCTTC.

This clone was seen just once. V gene TRBV9 combines with J gene TRBJ2-7; 9 bases line up with TRBD1. CDR3 length equals 16 residues. Germline V gene lookup returns CDR1 SGDLS and CDR2 YYNGEE. The V segment lost 0 bases and the J segment 3 bases; nucleotides outside the gene matches: 7. CDR3 bases: TGTGCCAGCAGCGTAGGGGGGGGGACAGGGATCTACGAGCAGTACTTC. This gives the protein CASSVGGGTGIYEQYF.

This sequence joins TRBV7-2 and TRBJ2-7, with 8 bases fitting TRBD2. The V segment lost 1 base and the J segment 6 bases; nucleotides outside the gene matches: 11. Germline V gene lookup returns CDR1 SGHTA and CDR2 FQGNSA. This CDR3 comprises 16 residues. DNA for the CDR3: TGTGCCAGCAGCTTAGAGGCGGCGGGAGGTATACGCGAGCAGTACTTC. Its translation: CASSLEAAGGIREQYF. Full variable domain (missing parts from reference TRBV7-2 and TRBJ2-7): GAGVSQSPSNKVTEKGKDVELRCDPISGHTALYWYRQSLGQGLEFLIYFQGNSAPDKSGLPSDRFSAERTGGSVSTLTIQRTQQEDSAVYLCASSLEAAGGIREQYFGPGTRLTVT.

The CDR3 nucleotides are TGTGCCAGCAGTTACATCCCCGGCGGGACGGCCCACGAGCAGTACTTC. This codes for CASSYIPGGTAHEQYF. V and J are TRBV6-6 and TRBJ2-7; D is perhaps TRBD2 (6 bases). Trimming pared 2 bases from V and 5 bases from J, leaving 19 bases between. The CDR3 spans 16 residues. Germline assignment: CDR1 MNHNY and CDR2 SVGAGI (reference sequence).

The V gene is TRBV9, the J gene TRBJ2-1; 9 positions agree with TRBD2. CDR3 length: 16 amino acids. V was clipped by 4 bases and J by 7 bases; unmatched bases: 12. Germline lookup yields CDR1 SGDLS and CDR2 YYNGEE. The CDR3 DNA sequence: TGTGCCAGCAGCTCACGCGGGGGGGCCCGGAGGAATGAGCAGTTCTTC. Translating gives CASSSRGGARRNEQFF.

The chain joins TRBV9 to TRBJ2-7; 9 bases line up with TRBD2. Germline CDR1 is SGDLS and CDR2 is YYNGEE. The CDR3 is 16 amino acids. V shed 2 bases and J 2 bases; nucleotides not matched to a gene: 8. The CDR3 sequence: CASSVVASGVPYEQYF. As DNA, the CDR3 is TGTGCCAGCAGCGTCGTGGCTAGCGGGGTGCCCTACGAGCAGTACTTC. Full variable domain (remainder filled in from reference TRBV9 and TRBJ2-7): DSGVTQTPKHLITATGQRVTLRCSPRSGDLSVYWYQQSLDQGLQFLIQYYNGEERAKGNILERFSAQQFPDLHSELNLSSLELGDSALYFCASSVVASGVPYEQYFGPGTRLTVT.